This passage covers 16 T cell receptor beta chains from one sample sequenced in a study of T cells expressing NK-cell markers. One entry per CDR3 protein, without DNA, is what TCRdb gives after re-calling the 5' RACE reads. The table for this sample gives 150,000 to 180,000 distinct CDR3 sequences. Sequencing was performed on blood T cells: a sorted CD56 or NKG2C T cell subset, CD4+ or CD8+ T cells, or bulk PBMC T cells (not recorded which). These TCRs come from a woman aged 45 to 65 in good health.

This chain uses TRBV4-1 with TRBJ2-1; checking the TCRdb D call of TRBD2 is not possible without DNA. The CDR3 has 19 residues. Looked up from germline, CDR1 is MGHRA and CDR2 is YSYEKL. The CDR3 loop is CASSQVLAGGPVTYNEQFF.

The chain combines TRBV5-1 with TRBJ2-3; TCRdb indicates TRBD1, and absent DNA this call remains unverified. Germline loops: CDR1 SGHRS, CDR2 YFSETQ. This CDR3 region has 14 residues. CDR3 sequence: CASSSTGGSDTQYF.

The chain links TRBV14 to TRBJ2-3; TCRdb calls TRBD1, which cannot be checked without DNA. CDR1 and CDR2 (germline): SGHDN, FVKESK. This CDR3 region has 15 residues. The CDR3 here is CASRHTGTGTDTQYF.

The J gene is TRBJ1-4, the V gene TRBV15. The CDR3 extends over 15 amino acids. In germline, CDR1 is LNHNV, CDR2 YYDKDF (reference sequence). CDR3 residues: CATSRDREGGEKLFF.

The genes are TRBV12-3 or TRBV12-4 and TRBJ2-5; as DNA is missing, the TRBD1 call by TCRdb cannot be tested. This CDR3 has 15 residues. The CDR3 is CASSTPWGTQETQYF.

The chain couples TRBV29-1 to TRBJ1-2; the TCRdb D gene call, TRBD1, has no DNA to confirm it. Germline V lookup: CDR1 SQVTM, CDR2 ANQGSEA. The CDR3 extends over 12 amino acids. The CDR3 reads CSVVTENYGYTF.

The V gene is TRBV4-1, the J gene TRBJ2-1; there is no DNA to check the TCRdb D call of TRBD1. The CDR3 sequence is 15 residues long. Germline CDR1 reads MGHRA; CDR2 reads YSYEKL. This chain's CDR3 is CASSQGMGEYNEQFF.

The V gene is TRBV4-1, the J gene TRBJ2-1; TCRdb selects TRBD2, and the lack of DNA leaves this call unchecked. Germline assignment: CDR1 MGHRA and CDR2 YSYEKL. This CDR3 spans 15 amino acids. CDR3 protein: CASSWGTSITNEQFF.

The chain recombines TRBV7-9 with TRBJ2-5; the TCRdb call, TRBD1, lacks DNA for checking. The CDR3 length is 16 residues. Germline V gene data show CDR1 as SEHNR and CDR2 as FQNEAQ (reference sequence). The chain's CDR3 is CASSLAGTGVQETQYF.

The chain joins TRBV7-8 to TRBJ2-3; TCRdb returns TRBD1, unconfirmable since there is no DNA. CDR1 SGHVS and CDR2 FQNEAQ come from the germline V gene. The CDR3 length is 14 residues. The CDR3 loop is CASSLVPGPDTQYF.

This chain joins TRBV24-1 and TRBJ2-2; the D gene TCRdb calls, TRBD2, cannot be checked with no DNA. Germline V gene lookup returns CDR1 KGHDR and CDR2 SFDVKD. The CDR3 covers 15 residues. CDR3 sequence: CATSDRGRNTGELFF.

V gene TRBV27 combines with J gene TRBJ1-5. This CDR3 contains 15 residues. The V gene's germline CDR1 is MNHEY and CDR2 SMNVEV (reference sequence). The chain's CDR3 is CASSFGVGRNQPQHF.

The rearrangement joins TRBV29-1 to TRBJ1-1; TCRdb gives TRBD1 as the D gene, but with no DNA this cannot be confirmed. CDR3 length: 14 residues. Germline V CDR1 and CDR2: SQVTM, ANQGSEA. The CDR3 loop is CSASDPDGRTEAFF.

This chain uses TRBV20-1 with TRBJ2-5. Germline V CDR1 and CDR2: DFQATT, SNEGSKA (reference sequence). The CDR3 sequence is 14 residues long. The CDR3 loop is CSASWGGSQETQYF.

V usage is TRBV2 and J usage is TRBJ1-5. The CDR3 length is 14 residues. Germline-derived CDR1 and CDR2 are SNHLY and FYNNEI. The CDR3 is CASSEWSRNQPQHF.

The chain uses TRBV4-1 and TRBJ2-7; the TCRdb call, TRBD2, lacks DNA for checking. From germline, CDR1 is MGHRA and CDR2 YSYEKL. There are 15 residues in the CDR3. The CDR3 region is CASSHPPGLGYEQYF.